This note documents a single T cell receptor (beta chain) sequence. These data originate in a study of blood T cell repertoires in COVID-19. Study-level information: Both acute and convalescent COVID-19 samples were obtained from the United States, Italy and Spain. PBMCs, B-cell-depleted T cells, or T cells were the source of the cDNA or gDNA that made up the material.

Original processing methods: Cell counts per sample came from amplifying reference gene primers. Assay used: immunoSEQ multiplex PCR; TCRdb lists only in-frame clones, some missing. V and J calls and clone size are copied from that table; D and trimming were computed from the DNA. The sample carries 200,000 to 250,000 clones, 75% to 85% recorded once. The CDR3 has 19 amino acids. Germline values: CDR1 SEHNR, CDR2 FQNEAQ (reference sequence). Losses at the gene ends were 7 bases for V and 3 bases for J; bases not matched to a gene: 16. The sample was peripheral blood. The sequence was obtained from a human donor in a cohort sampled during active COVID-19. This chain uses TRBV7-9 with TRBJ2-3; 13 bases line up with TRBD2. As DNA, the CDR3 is TGTGCCAGCACCATCGGACTAGCGGGGGATGTCCCATCAACAGATACGCAGTATTTT. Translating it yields CASTIGLAGDVPSTDTQYF.